The subject of this entry is one T cell receptor beta chain. Its matching antigen is unknown. Sequencing was performed with immunoSEQ multiplex PCR; in TCRdb, only in-frame clones are kept and a portion is missing. This sample has more than 75,000 clones; roughly 94% occur once, and the top ten carry 5% to 5.5%. These data belong to a study of T cell responses to AZD1222 COVID-19 vaccine. Regarding the study as a whole: Donors were largely white British and mainly female; clonal diversity was possibly underestimated.

CDR3 length: 13 amino acids. Germline CDR1 SGHRS, CDR2 YFSETQ. V lost 3 bases and J 3 bases, leaving 6 bases between the germline ends. This sequence originates from an adult in good health. Sequenced here: peripheral blood, sampled on day 0 of AZD1222 vaccination. The chain has TRBV5-1 and TRBJ1-4; D not certain. The CDR3 DNA reads TGCGCCAGCAGCTCCGGATCTAATGAAAAACTGTTTTTT. Translated, it gives CASSSGSNEKLFF.